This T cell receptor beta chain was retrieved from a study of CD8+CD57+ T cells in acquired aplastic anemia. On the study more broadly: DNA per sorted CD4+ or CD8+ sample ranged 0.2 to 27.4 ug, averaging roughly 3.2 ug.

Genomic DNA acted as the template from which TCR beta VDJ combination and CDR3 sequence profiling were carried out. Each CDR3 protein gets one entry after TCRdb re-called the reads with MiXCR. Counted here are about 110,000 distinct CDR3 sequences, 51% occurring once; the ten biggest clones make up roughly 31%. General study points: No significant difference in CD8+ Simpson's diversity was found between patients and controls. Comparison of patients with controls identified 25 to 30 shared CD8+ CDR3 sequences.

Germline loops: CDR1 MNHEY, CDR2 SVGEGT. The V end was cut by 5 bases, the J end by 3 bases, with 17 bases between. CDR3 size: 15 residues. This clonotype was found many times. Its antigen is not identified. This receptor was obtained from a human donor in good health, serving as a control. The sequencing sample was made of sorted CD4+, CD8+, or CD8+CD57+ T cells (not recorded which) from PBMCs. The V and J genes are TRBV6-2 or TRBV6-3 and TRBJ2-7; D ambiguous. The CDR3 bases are TGTGCCAGCAGTACCCCGACCGAGGTGAGCTACGAGCAGTACTTC. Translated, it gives CASSTPTEVSYEQYF.